The 26 T cell receptor beta chains below come from one sample, sequenced in a study of shared clonotypes between healthy human individuals. Only in-frame clones appear in the TCRdb table, and some are missing; sequencing was by immunoSEQ multiplex PCR. The sample lists about a million clones; around 77% were seen once. Material for sequencing was memory CD4+ T cells from PBMCs. Subset denoted: CD45RA-negative fraction. The receptors come from a man aged 18 to 29 in good health. Some clones in this sample may be carry-over from other donors' samples.

This clone was observed a single time. The chain carries TRBV4-2 and TRBJ2-3; a possible D gene is TRBD2 (7 bases). CDR1 and CDR2 (germline): LGHNA, YNFKEQ. The V end was cut by 4 bases, the J end by 4 bases, with 21 bases between. The CDR3 has 17 amino acids. Here the CDR3 reads CASSRGDAEGGADTQYF. The CDR3 DNA reads as TGTGCCAGCAGCCGCGGGGATGCGGAGGGGGGGGCAGATACGCAGTATTTT.

Worth noting for this clone: The same CDR3 is also encoded by other DNA sequences in this sample. V usage is TRBV7-9 and J usage is TRBJ1-1; 8 positions agree with TRBD1. Germline CDR1 SEHNR, CDR2 FQNEAQ (reference sequence). J lost 1 base, V lost 5 bases, and 3 bases had no gene match. The CDR3 contains 14 residues. The CDR3 DNA sequence: TGTGCCAGCAGCCCCGACAGGGGGAACACTGAAGCTTTCTTT. Its protein product is CASSPDRGNTEAFF.

The chain couples TRBV28 to TRBJ2-1; D unresolved. V lost 2 bases, J lost 1 base, and 9 bases lay in between. Germline V CDR1 and CDR2: MDHEN, SYDVKM. The CDR3 loop spans 15 amino acids. CDR3 amino acids: CASSLTTLSYNEQFF. In DNA form, the CDR3 reads TGTGCCAGCAGTTTAACGACCCTATCCTACAATGAGCAGTTCTTC. Combining the CDR3 with reference TRBV28 and TRBJ2-1 gives the whole variable domain DVKVTQSSRYLVKRTGEKVFLECVQDMDHENMFWYRQDPGLGLRLIYFSYDVKMKEKGDIPEGYSVSREKKERFSLILESASTNQTSMYLCASSLTTLSYNEQFFGPGTRLTVL.

The chain links TRBV6-4 to TRBJ2-2; TRBD1 or TRBD2 may be the D gene (5 bases each). Trimming took 0 bases from V and 4 from J, leaving 15 bases between them. The germline gives CDR1 MRHNA, CDR2 SNTAGT. The CDR3 extends over 17 amino acids. The CDR3 nucleotides read TGTGCCAGCAGTGACTCTACCCGGGGACGCGGCACCGGGGAGCTGTTTTTT. It yields the protein CASSDSTRGRGTGELFF.

The chain recombines TRBV2 with TRBJ1-1; 8 nucleotides line up with TRBD1. Germline CDR1 and CDR2: SNHLY and FYNNEI. The CDR3 extends over 13 amino acids. Losses at the gene ends were 4 bases for V and 6 bases for J; bases not matched to a gene: 4. The DNA of the CDR3 is TGTGCCAGCAGTGTGGACAGGGTGGCTGAAGCTTTCTTT. It is translated as CASSVDRVAEAFF.

The V gene is TRBV25-1, the J gene TRBJ2-5; 8 bases match TRBD1. Losses at the gene ends were 6 bases for V and 5 bases for J; bases not matched to a gene: 5. Germline CDR1 reads MGHDK; CDR2 reads SYGVNS. The CDR3 has 13 amino acids. CDR3 sequence: CASSLRGRETQYF. CDR3 in DNA: TGTGCCAGCAGCCTCAGGGGGCGGGAGACCCAGTACTTC.

V and J are TRBV5-1 and TRBJ2-7; TRBD1 matches 11 bases. Unmatched junction bases numbered 3, after V lost 4 bases and J lost 6 bases. In germline, CDR1 is SGHRS, CDR2 YFSETQ. The CDR3 loop spans 13 amino acids. CDR3 protein: CASSRGTGGEQYF. CDR3 nucleotide sequence: TGCGCCAGCAGCCGAGGGACAGGGGGCGAGCAGTACTTC.

The chain recombines TRBV5-8 with TRBJ1-5; D is perhaps TRBD1 (5 bases). The CDR3 covers 16 residues. The V end was cut by 0 bases, the J end by 4 bases, with 14 bases between. Germline V gene data show CDR1 as SGHTS and CDR2 as YDEGEE. CDR3 sequence reads: CASSLGPGRLNQPQHF. The CDR3 region has the DNA TGTGCCAGCAGCTTGGGGCCAGGGCGGTTGAATCAGCCCCAGCATTTT.

This clone turned up a few times. J is TRBJ1-2 and V is TRBV7-2; TRBD1 matches at 9 bases. Losses at the gene ends were 5 bases for V and 0 bases for J; bases not matched to a gene: 7. The CDR3 loop spans 16 amino acids. Germline V gives CDR1 SGHTA, CDR2 FQGNSA. CDR3 amino acids: CASSVTGGTSNYGYTF. As DNA, the CDR3 is TGTGCCAGCAGCGTGACAGGGGGGACCTCTAACTATGGCTACACCTTC.

In its sample, this clone was seen a few times. CDR3 sequence: CASSHIGTRGGELFF. As DNA, the CDR3 is TGCGCCAGCAGCCATATCGGGACTAGAGGCGGGGAGCTGTTTTTT. The chain joins TRBV4-1 to TRBJ2-2; 8 positions agree with TRBD2. CDR1 MGHRA and CDR2 YSYEKL come from the germline V gene. The CDR3 contains 15 residues. The J segment lost 7 bases and the V segment lost 3 bases, leaving 7 bases of the junction unmatched.

This clone was seen only once. The V call is TRBV13, the J call TRBJ1-1; D is unclear. Germline loops: CDR1 PRHDT, CDR2 FYEKMQ (reference sequence). The CDR3 length is 14 residues. Trimming shortened V by 3 bases and J by 0 bases, and 8 bases separated the two germline ends. CDR3 region: CASSFGRLNTEAFF. The CDR3 nucleotides are TGTGCCAGCAGCTTTGGCAGACTGAACACTGAAGCTTTCTTT. Drawing the rest from reference TRBV13 and TRBJ1-1, the complete variable domain is AAGVIQSPRHLIKEKRETATLKCYPIPRHDTVYWYQQGPGQDPQFLISFYEKMQSDKGSIPDRFSAQQFSDYHSELNMSSLELGDSALYFCASSFGRLNTEAFFGQGTRLTVV.

As concerns this clone: Other DNA variants within this sample encode the same CDR3. The CDR3 here is CSAGTAHSWDGYTF. The CDR3 DNA follows: TGCAGCGCTGGGACAGCGCATTCATGGGATGGCTACACCTTC. This chain uses TRBV29-1 with TRBJ1-2; 7 nucleotides align to TRBD1. Germline V gene sequence: CDR1 SQVTM, CDR2 ANQGSEA. This CDR3 is built from 14 residues. The V gene end was trimmed by 7 bases and the J gene end by 6 bases; junction bases not matched to a gene: 14.

The CDR3 here is CSVVDQGETQYF. CDR3 DNA sequence: TGCAGCGTTGTGGACCAGGGAGAGACCCAGTACTTC. The chain uses TRBV29-1 and TRBJ2-5, with D possibly TRBD1 on 5 matching bases. Germline V gene lookup returns CDR1 SQVTM and CDR2 ANQGSEA. V was clipped by 4 bases and J by 4 bases, with 10 bases between them. The CDR3 loop spans 12 amino acids.

This clone was detected a few times. The chain recombines TRBV5-1 with TRBJ1-4, with 7 bases identical to TRBD1. The CDR3 consists of 14 residues. Trimming removed 4 bases from V and 4 bases from J; junction bases left unmatched: 4. Germline V lookup: CDR1 SGHRS, CDR2 YFSETQ. The CDR3 spells CASSTGQLNEKLFF. CDR3 sequence (DNA): TGCGCCAGCAGCACGGGACAGCTTAATGAAAAACTGTTTTTT.

This clone is a singleton in its sample. This may be a read error, as it is one base from a much larger clone. The CDR3 region is CASSRDRNTEAFF. DNA for the CDR3: TGTGCCAGCAGTCGAGACAGGAACACTGAAGCTTTCTTT. The chain carries TRBV7-7 and TRBJ1-1, with D possibly being TRBD1 (5 bases). The V end was cut by 6 bases, the J end by 1 base, with 9 bases between. The CDR3 length is 13 residues. Per the germline V gene, CDR1 is SSHAT and CDR2 is FNYEAQ (reference sequence).

In this sample, this clone turned up a few times. The chain carries TRBV9 and TRBJ2-2; no reliable D call. V was pared by 2 bases and J by 4 bases, with 12 bases between. Germline V gene sequence: CDR1 SGDLS, CDR2 YYNGEE. This CDR3 contains 15 residues. Here the CDR3 DNA reads TGTGCCAGCAGCGTCTCGACCAATCCCACCGGGGAGCTGTTTTTT. As protein: CASSVSTNPTGELFF.

This clone has just one count. The V call is TRBV5-4, the J call TRBJ2-5, with D unresolved. CDR3 length: 13 amino acids. Trimming left V 0 bases short and J 2 bases short, with 5 bases between. Germline loops: CDR1 SGHNT, CDR2 YYREEE (reference sequence). In DNA, the CDR3 is TGTGCCAGCAGCTTGGGACTTCAAGAGACCCAGTACTTC. It is translated as CASSLGLQETQYF.

The V call is TRBV9, the J call TRBJ2-5; D gene ambiguous. V was cut by 4 bases and J by 1 base, with 11 bases left in between. This CDR3 has 14 residues. Germline CDR1 reads SGDLS; CDR2 reads YYNGEE. CDR3 amino acids: CASSISGLQETQYF. The CDR3 DNA reads as TGTGCCAGCAGCATTTCGGGTCTCCAAGAGACCCAGTACTTC.

The chain combines TRBV13 with TRBJ2-3, with 8 bases lining up with TRBD1. CDR1 is PRHDT, CDR2 FYEKMQ, per germline (reference sequence). V trimming: 0 bases; J trimming: 5 bases; junction bases outside the gene matches: 1. This CDR3 has 14 amino acids. CDR3 bases: TGTGCCAGCAGCTTAGGACAGGGGGTAGATACGCAGTATTTT. Protein product: CASSLGQGVDTQYF.

The gene calls are TRBV5-5 and TRBJ2-7, with TRBD2 identical over 14 bases. V lost 4 bases, J lost 6 bases, and 6 bases stayed unmatched. Germline CDR1 is SGHKS and CDR2 is YYEKEE (reference sequence). The CDR3 is made up of 15 amino acids. As DNA, the CDR3 is TGTGCCAGCAGCCGCCCCGGACTAGCGGGAGGCGAGCAGTACTTC. It codes for CASSRPGLAGGEQYF.

The rearrangement uses TRBV27 and TRBJ1-5; D may be TRBD1 (5 bases). The CDR3 totals 16 residues. Germline assignment: CDR1 MNHEY and CDR2 SMNVEV (reference sequence). With 4 bases removed from V and 5 bases from J, the gap between germline ends came to 18 bases. As DNA, the CDR3 is TGTGCCAGCAGTTCATGGGGACTCTGGAATCATCAGCCCCAGCATTTT. Translating gives CASSSWGLWNHQPQHF.

The J gene is TRBJ1-2, the V gene TRBV29-1; 7 bases align to TRBD1. Germline loops: CDR1 SQVTM, CDR2 ANQGSEA. The CDR3 contains 13 residues. V dropped 2 bases and J dropped 7; count of bases not matched to a gene: 7. CDR3 DNA sequence: TGCAGCGTTGAAAAACGGGCAGGGGGTGGCTACACCTTC. This codes for CSVEKRAGGGYTF.

The V call is TRBV5-1, the J call TRBJ1-1; the D gene is possibly TRBD1 (5 bases). Trimming took off 4 bases at V and 7 bases at J, with 23 bases between the two ends. Germline CDR1 is SGHRS and CDR2 is YFSETQ. The CDR3 totals 16 residues. The CDR3 loop reads CASSPQPQGLGGEAFF. The CDR3 bases are TGCGCCAGCAGCCCCCAACCCCAGGGCCTGGGGGGTGAAGCTTTCTTT.

The chain links TRBV5-1 to TRBJ1-3, with D possibly matching TRBD1 (5 bases). This CDR3 has 16 amino acids. The germline gives CDR1 SGHRS, CDR2 YFSETQ. V lost 1 base and J lost 2, with 13 bases in between. CDR3 sequence: CASSLPSGTAGNTIYF. The CDR3, as DNA: TGCGCCAGCAGCTTGCCCAGCGGGACCGCTGGAAACACCATATATTTT.

The CDR3 loop reads CASARQEFYEQYF. CDR3 nucleotide sequence: TGTGCCAGTGCCAGACAGGAGTTCTACGAGCAGTACTTC. This sequence joins TRBV19 and TRBJ2-7, with D tentatively TRBD1 (6 bases). Germline V gene lookup returns CDR1 LNHDA and CDR2 SQIVND (reference sequence). The CDR3 runs to 13 residues. V lost 8 bases, J lost 3 bases, and 14 bases lay in between. The whole variable domain, filled in from reference TRBV19 and TRBJ2-7, reads DGGITQSPKYLFRKEGQNVTLSCEQNLNHDAMYWYRQDPGQGLRLIYYSQIVNDFQKGDIAEGYSVSREKKESFPLTVTSAQKNPTAFYLCASARQEFYEQYFGPGTRLTVT.

The chain has TRBV5-6 and TRBJ2-5; 13 positions match TRBD2. Looked up from germline, CDR1 is SGHDT and CDR2 is YYEEEE. With V trimmed by 7 bases and J by 4 bases, 4 bases remained unmatched. This CDR3 is 14 amino acids long. CDR3 protein: CASQLAGGVETQYF. For the CDR3, the DNA is TGTGCCAGCCAACTAGCGGGAGGGGTAGAGACCCAGTACTTC.